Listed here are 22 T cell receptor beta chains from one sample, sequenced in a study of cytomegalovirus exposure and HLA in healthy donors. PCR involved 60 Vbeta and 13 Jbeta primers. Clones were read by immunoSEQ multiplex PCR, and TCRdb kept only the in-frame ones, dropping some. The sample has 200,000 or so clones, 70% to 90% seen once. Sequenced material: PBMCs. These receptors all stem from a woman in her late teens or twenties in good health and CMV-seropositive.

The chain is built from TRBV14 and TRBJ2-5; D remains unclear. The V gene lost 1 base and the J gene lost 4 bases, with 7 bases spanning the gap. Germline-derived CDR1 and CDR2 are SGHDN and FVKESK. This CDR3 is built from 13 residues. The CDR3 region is CASSQVRLETQYF. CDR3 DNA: TGTGCCAGCAGCCAAGTCAGGTTAGAGACCCAGTACTTC.

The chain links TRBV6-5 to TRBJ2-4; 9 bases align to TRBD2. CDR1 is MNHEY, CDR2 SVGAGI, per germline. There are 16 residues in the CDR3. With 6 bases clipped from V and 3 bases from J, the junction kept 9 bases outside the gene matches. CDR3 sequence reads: CASRYGGGAGKNIQYF. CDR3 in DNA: TGTGCCAGCAGATACGGCGGGGGGGCTGGCAAAAACATTCAGTACTTC.

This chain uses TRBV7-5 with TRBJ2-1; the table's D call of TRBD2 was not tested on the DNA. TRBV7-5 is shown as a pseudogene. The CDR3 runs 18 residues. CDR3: CVRSLALRSSGVGNEQFF. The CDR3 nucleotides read TGTGTCAGAAGCTTAGCGCTTCGTTCTAGCGGGGTCGGCAATGAGCAGTTCTTC.

The CDR3 region is CASSLKSREFGKLFF. The DNA for the CDR3 is TGTGCCAGCAGCTTGAAGTCCAGGGAATTTGGCAAACTGTTTTTT. The chain employs TRBV5-6 and TRBJ1-4; possible D gene TRBD1, 5 bases. V was clipped by 1 base and J by 11 bases, with 18 bases between them. The CDR3 spans 15 residues. Germline-derived CDR1 and CDR2 are SGHDT and YYEEEE.

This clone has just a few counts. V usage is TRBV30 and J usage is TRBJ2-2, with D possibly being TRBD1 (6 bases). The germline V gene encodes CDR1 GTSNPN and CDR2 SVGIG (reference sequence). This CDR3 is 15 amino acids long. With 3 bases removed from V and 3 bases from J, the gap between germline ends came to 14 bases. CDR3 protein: CAWSNRGQDTGELFF. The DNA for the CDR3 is TGTGCCTGGAGCAACCGGGGACAAGACACCGGGGAGCTGTTTTTT.

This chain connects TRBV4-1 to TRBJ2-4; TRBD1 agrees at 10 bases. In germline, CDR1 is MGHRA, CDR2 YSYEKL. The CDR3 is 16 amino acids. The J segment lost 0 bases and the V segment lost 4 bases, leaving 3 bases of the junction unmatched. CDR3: CASSLRTGGAKNIQYF. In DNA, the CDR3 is TGCGCCAGCAGCCTAAGGACAGGGGGAGCCAAAAACATTCAGTACTTC.

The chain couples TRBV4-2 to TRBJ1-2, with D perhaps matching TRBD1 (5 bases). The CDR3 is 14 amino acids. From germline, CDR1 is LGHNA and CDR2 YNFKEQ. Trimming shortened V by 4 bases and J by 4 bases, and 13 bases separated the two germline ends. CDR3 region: CASSPLGGVYGYTF. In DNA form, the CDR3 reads TGTGCCAGCAGCCCCCTCGGGGGGGTCTATGGCTACACCTTC.

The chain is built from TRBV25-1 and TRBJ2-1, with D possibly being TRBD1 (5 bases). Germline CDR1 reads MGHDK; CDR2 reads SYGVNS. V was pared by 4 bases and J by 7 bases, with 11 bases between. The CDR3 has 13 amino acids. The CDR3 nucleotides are TGTGCCAGCAGTGTCCAGGGTAGGAATGAGCAGTTCTTC. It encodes CASSVQGRNEQFF.

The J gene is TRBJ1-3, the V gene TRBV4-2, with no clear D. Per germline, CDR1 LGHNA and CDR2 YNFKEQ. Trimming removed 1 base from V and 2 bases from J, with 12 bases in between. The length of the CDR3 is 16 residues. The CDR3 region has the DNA TGTGCCAGCAGCCAAGGAGGCAGTATTACTGGAAACACCATATATTTT. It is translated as CASSQGGSITGNTIYF.

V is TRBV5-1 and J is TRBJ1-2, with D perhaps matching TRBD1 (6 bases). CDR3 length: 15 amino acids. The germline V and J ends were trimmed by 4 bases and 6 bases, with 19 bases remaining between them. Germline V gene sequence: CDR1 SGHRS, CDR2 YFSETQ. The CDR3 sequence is CASSLETMDRNGYTF. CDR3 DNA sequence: TGCGCCAGCAGCCTGGAAACCATGGACAGAAATGGCTACACCTTC.

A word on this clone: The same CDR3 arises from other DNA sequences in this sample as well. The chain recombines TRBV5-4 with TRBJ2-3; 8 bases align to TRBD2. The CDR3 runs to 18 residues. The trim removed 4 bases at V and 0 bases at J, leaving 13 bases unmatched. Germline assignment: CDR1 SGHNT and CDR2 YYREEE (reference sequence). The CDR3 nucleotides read TGTGCCAGCAGCCTGGTGGCATGGCGGGGGGTTAGCACAGATACGCAGTATTTT. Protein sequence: CASSLVAWRGVSTDTQYF.

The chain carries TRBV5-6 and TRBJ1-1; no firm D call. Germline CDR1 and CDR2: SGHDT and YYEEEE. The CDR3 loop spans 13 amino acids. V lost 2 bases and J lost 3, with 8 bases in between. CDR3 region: CASSFWAHTEAFF. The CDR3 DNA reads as TGTGCCAGCAGCTTTTGGGCCCACACTGAAGCTTTCTTT.

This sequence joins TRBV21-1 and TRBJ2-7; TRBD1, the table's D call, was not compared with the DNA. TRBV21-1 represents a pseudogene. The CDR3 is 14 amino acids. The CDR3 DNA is TGTGCCAGCAGCAATTTGGGACAGGGCGACGAGCAGTACTTC. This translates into CASSNLGQGDEQYF.

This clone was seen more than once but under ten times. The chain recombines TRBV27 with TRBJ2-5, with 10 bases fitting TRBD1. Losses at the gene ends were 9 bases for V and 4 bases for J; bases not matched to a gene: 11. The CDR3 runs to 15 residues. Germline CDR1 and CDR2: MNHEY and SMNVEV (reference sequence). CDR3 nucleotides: TGTGCCAGTAGACAGGGGGCGCTTTGGGTAGAGACCCAGTACTTC. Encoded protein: CASRQGALWVETQYF.

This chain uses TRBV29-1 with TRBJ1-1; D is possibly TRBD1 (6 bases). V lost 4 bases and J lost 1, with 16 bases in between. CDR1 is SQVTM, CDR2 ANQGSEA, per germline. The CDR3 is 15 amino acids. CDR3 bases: TGCAGCGTTGTTCCCGATCAGGGGCCGAACACTGAAGCTTTCTTT. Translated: CSVVPDQGPNTEAFF.

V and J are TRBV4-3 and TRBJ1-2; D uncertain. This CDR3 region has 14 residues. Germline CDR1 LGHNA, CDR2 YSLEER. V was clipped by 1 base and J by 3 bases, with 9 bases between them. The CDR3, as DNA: TGCGCCAGCAGCCAAGGGAGGTTCGACTATGGCTACACCTTC. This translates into CASSQGRFDYGYTF.

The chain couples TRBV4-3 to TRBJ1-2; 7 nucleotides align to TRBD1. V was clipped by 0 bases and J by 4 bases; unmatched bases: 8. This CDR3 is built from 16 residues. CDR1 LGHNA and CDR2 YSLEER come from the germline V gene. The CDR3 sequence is CASSQDPDRTRYGYTF. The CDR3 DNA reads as TGCGCCAGCAGCCAAGATCCGGACAGGACCCGCTATGGCTACACCTTC.

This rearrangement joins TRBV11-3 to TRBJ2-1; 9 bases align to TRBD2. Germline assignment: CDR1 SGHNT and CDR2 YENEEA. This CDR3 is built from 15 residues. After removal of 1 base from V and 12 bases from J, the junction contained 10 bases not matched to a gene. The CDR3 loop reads CASSLGASGDPRQFF. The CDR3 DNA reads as TGTGCCAGCAGCTTAGGGGCTAGCGGGGACCCACGGCAGTTCTTC.

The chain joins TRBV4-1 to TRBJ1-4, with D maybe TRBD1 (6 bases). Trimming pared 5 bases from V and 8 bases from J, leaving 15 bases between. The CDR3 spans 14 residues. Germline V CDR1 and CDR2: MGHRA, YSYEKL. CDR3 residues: CASSGAGEGEKLFF. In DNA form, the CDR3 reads TGCGCCAGCAGCGGGGCAGGGGAAGGCGAAAAACTGTTTTTT.

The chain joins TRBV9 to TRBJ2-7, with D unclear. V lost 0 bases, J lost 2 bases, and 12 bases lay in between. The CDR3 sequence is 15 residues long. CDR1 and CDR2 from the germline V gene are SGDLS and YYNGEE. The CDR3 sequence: CASSVATEATYEQYF. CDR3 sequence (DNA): TGTGCCAGCAGCGTAGCTACGGAAGCGACCTACGAGCAGTACTTC.

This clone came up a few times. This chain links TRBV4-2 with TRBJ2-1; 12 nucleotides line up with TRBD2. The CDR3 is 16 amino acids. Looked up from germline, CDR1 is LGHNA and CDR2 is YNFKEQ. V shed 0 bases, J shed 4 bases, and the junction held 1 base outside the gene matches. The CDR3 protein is CASSQDGTSGYNEQFF. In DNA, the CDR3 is TGTGCCAGCAGCCAAGATGGGACTAGCGGGTACAATGAGCAGTTCTTC.

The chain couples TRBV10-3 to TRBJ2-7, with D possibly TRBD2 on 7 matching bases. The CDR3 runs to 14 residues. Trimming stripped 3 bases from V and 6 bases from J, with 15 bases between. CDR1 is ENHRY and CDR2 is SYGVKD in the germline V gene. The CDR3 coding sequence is TGTGCCATCAGTGATTTGGGGGGGGGCGGCGAGCAGTACGTC. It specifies CAISDLGGGGEQYV.